The subject of this entry is one T cell receptor (beta chain). Other DNA sequences in this sample translate to the same CDR3. Per the authors' pipeline: Cell counts per sample came from amplifying reference gene primers. The data were produced by immunoSEQ multiplex PCR, yet TCRdb's version contains in-frame clones alone and is incomplete. V and J calls and clone size follow that table, whereas D and trimming were derived from the DNA. The sample lists 95,000 to 150,000 clones, roughly 75% occurring once. The sample originates from a study of blood T cell repertoires in COVID-19. Study details: The origin of the acute and convalescent COVID-19 samples was the United States, Italy and Spain. Sources were T cells, B-cell-depleted T cells, or PBMCs; the material itself was cDNA or gDNA.

Sequenced sample: peripheral blood. The sequence came from a man aged 55 to 70 with active or convalescent COVID-19.

The CDR3 DNA follows: TGTGCCAGCAGTTTACCGGGACTAGCGACAGATACGCAGTATTTT. Protein: CASSLPGLATDTQYF. This chain uses TRBV28 with TRBJ2-3, with 10 positions matching TRBD2. V lost 2 bases and J lost 3; bases outside the gene matches: 2. Germline assignment: CDR1 MDHEN and CDR2 SYDVKM. The CDR3 extends over 15 amino acids.